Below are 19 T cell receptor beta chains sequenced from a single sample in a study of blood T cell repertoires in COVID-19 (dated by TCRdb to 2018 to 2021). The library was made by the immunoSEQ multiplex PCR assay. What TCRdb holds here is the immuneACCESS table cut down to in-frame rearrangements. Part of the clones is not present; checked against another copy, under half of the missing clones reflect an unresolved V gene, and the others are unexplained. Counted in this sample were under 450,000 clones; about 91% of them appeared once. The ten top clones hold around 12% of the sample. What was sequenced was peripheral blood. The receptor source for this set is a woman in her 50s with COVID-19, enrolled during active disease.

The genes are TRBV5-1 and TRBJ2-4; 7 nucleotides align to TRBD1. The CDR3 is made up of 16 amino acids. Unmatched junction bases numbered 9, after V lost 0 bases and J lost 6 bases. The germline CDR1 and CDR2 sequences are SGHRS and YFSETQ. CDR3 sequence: CASSLEKGAGGNIQYF. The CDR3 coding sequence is TGCGCCAGCAGCTTGGAAAAGGGGGCAGGGGGAAACATTCAGTACTTC.

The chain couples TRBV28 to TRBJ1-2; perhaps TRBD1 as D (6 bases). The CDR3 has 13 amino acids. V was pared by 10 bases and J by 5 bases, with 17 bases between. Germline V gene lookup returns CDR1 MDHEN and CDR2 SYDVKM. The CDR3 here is CAILDSLKYGYTF. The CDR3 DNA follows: TGTGCCATTTTGGACAGCCTGAAATATGGCTACACCTTC.

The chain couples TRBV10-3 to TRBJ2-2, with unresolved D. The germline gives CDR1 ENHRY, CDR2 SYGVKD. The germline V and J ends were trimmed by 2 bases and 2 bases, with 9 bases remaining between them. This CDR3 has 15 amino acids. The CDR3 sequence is CAISELDTNTGELFF. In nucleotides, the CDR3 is TGTGCCATCAGTGAGCTCGACACAAACACCGGGGAGCTGTTTTTT.

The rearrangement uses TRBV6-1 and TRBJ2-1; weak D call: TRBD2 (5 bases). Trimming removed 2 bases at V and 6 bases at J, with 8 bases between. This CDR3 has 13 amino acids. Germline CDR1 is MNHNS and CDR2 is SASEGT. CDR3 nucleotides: TGTGCCAGCAGTGAAACTAGGATCAATGAGCAGTTCTTC. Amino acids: CASSETRINEQFF.

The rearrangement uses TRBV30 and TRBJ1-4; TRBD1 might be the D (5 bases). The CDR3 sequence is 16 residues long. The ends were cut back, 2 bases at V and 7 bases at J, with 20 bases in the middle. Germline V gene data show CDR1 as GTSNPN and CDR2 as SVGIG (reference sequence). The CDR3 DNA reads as TGTGCCTGGAGTCAGGGTGGGGGGGACCACCGTGAAAAACTGTTTTTT. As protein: CAWSQGGGDHREKLFF.

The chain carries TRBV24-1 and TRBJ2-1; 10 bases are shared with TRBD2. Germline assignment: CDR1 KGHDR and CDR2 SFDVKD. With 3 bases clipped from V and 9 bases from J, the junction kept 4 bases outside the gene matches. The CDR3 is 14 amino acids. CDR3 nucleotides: TGTGCCACCAGTGATGGGACTAGCGCTGGTGAGCAGTTCTTC. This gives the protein CATSDGTSAGEQFF.

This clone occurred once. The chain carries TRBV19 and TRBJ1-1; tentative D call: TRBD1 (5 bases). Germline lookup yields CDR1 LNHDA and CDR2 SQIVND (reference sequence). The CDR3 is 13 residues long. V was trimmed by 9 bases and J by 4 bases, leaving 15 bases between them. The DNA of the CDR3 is TGTGCCAGCGGTAGGGACTGGGGCACTGAAGCTTTCTTT. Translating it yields CASGRDWGTEAFF. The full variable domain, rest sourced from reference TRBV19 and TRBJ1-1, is DGGITQSPKYLFRKEGQNVTLSCEQNLNHDAMYWYRQDPGQGLRLIYYSQIVNDFQKGDIAEGYSVSREKKESFPLTVTSAQKNPTAFYLCASGRDWGTEAFFGQGTRLTVV.

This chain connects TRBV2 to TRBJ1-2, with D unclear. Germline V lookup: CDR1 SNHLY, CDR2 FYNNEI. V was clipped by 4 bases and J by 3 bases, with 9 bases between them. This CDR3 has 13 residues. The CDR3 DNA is TGTGCCAGCAGTGTAGACCGGGACTATGGCTACACCTTC. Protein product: CASSVDRDYGYTF.

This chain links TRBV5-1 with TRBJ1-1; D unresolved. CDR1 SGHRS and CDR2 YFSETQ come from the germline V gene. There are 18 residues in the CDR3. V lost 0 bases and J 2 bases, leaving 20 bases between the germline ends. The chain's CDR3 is CASSLGLFVARGNTEAFF. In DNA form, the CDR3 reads TGCGCCAGCAGCTTGGGGCTGTTTGTGGCCCGCGGAAACACTGAAGCTTTCTTT.

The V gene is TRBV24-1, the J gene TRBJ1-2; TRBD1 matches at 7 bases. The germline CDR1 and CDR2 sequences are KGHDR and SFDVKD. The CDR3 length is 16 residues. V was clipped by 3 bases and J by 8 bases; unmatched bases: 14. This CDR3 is CATSDPRDRAPGGYTF. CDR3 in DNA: TGTGCCACCAGTGATCCCCGAGACAGGGCCCCAGGGGGCTACACCTTC.

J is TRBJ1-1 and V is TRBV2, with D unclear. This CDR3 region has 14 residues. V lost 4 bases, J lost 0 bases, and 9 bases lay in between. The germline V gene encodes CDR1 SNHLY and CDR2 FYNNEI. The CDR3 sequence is CASSVDFMNTEAFF. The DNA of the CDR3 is TGTGCCAGCAGTGTTGACTTCATGAACACTGAAGCTTTCTTT. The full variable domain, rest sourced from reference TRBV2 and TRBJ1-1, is EPEVTQTPSHQVTQMGQEVILRCVPISNHLYFYWYRQILGQKVEFLVSFYNNEISEKSEIFDDQFSVERPDGSNFTLKIRSTKLEDSAMYFCASSVDFMNTEAFFGQGTRLTVV.

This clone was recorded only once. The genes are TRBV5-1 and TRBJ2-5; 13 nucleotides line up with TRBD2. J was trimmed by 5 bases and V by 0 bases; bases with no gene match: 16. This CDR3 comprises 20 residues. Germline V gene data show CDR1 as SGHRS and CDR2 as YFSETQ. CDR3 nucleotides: TGCGCCAGCAGCTTGGCAAGCCGGGGACTAGCGGGGCTGAAGAGGGAGACCCAGTACTTC. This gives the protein CASSLASRGLAGLKRETQYF. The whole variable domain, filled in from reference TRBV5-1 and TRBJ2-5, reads KAGVTQTPRYLIKTRGQQVTLSCSPISGHRSVSWYQQTPGQGLQFLFEYFSETQRNKGNFPGRFSGRQFSNSRSEMNVSTLELGDSALYLCASSLASRGLAGLKRETQYFGPGTRLLVL.

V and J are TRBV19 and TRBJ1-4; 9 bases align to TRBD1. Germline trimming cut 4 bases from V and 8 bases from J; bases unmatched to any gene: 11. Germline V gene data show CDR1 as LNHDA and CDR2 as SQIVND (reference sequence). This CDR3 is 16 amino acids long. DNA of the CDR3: TGTGCCAGTAGTACATCCGACAGGGGGGCAAAAGAAAAACTGTTTTTT. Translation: CASSTSDRGAKEKLFF. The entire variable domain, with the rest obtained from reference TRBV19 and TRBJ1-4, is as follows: DGGITQSPKYLFRKEGQNVTLSCEQNLNHDAMYWYRQDPGQGLRLIYYSQIVNDFQKGDIAEGYSVSREKKESFPLTVTSAQKNPTAFYLCASSTSDRGAKEKLFFGSGTQLSVL.

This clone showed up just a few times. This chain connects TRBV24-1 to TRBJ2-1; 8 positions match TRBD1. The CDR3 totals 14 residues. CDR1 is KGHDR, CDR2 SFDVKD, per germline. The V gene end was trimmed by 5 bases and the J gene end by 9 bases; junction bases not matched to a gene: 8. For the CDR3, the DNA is TGTGCCACCAGTGCCCTGGACAGGGCGGCTGAGCAGTTCTTC. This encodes CATSALDRAAEQFF.

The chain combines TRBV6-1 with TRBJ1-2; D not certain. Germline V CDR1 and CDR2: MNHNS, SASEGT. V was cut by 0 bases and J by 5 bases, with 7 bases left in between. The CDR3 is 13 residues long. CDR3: CASSEAPVYGYTF. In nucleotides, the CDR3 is TGTGCCAGCAGTGAAGCTCCGGTGTATGGCTACACCTTC.

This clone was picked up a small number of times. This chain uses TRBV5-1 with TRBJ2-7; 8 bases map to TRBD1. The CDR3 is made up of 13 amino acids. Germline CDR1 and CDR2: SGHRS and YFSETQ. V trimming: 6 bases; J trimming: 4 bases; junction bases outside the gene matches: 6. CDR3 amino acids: CASKQGARYEQYF. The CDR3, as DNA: TGCGCCAGCAAGCAGGGGGCGAGGTACGAGCAGTACTTC.

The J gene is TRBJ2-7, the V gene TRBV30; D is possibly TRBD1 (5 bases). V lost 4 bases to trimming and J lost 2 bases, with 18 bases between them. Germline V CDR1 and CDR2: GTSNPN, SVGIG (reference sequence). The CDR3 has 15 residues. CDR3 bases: TGTGCCTGGAACCCTGGACACTCAAGGACCTACGAGCAGTACTTC. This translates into CAWNPGHSRTYEQYF. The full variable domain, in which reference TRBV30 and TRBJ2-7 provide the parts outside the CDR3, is SQTIHQWPATLVQPVGSPLSLECTVEGTSNPNLYWYRQAAGRGLQLLFYSVGIGQISSEVPQNLSASRPQDRQFILSSKKLLLSDSGFYLCAWNPGHSRTYEQYFGPGTRLTVT.

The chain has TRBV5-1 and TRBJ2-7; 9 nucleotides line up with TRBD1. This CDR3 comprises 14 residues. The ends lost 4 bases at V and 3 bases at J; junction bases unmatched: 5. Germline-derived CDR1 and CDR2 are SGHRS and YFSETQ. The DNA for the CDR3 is TGCGCCAGCAGCGGGGGACAGGGAGGCTACGAGCAGTACTTC. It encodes CASSGGQGGYEQYF.

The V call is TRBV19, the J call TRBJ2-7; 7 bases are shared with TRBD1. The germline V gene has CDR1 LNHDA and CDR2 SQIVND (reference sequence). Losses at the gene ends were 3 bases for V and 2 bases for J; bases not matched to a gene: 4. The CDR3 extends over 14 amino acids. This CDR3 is CASSMTGLTYEQYF. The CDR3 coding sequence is TGTGCCAGTAGTATGACAGGGTTAACCTACGAGCAGTACTTC.